These 24 T cell receptor beta chains were sequenced from one sample in a study of cytomegalovirus exposure and HLA in healthy donors. Assay: immunoSEQ multiplex PCR; the TCRdb copy retains only in-frame clones and omits some. Of roughly 100,000 clones in the sample, 88% were seen once. Specimen: PBMCs. Every receptor here comes from a woman younger than 30 in good health and CMV-seropositive.

The chain recombines TRBV11-3 with TRBJ2-1; 13 positions match TRBD2. V trimming: 5 bases; J trimming: 6 bases; junction bases outside the gene matches: 7. CDR1 is SGHNT and CDR2 is YENEEA in the germline V gene. CDR3 length: 16 residues. The CDR3 is CASSPRTSGGPNEQFF. In DNA, the CDR3 is TGTGCCAGCAGCCCCCGGACTAGCGGGGGACCCAATGAGCAGTTCTTC.

This chain uses TRBV5-1 with TRBJ2-7; D call uncertain. V lost 3 bases to trimming and J lost 0 bases, with 4 bases between them. The CDR3 loop spans 12 amino acids. Looked up from germline, CDR1 is SGHRS and CDR2 is YFSETQ. The CDR3 loop reads CASSSSSYEQYF. Here the CDR3 DNA reads TGCGCCAGCAGCTCGAGCTCCTACGAGCAGTACTTC.

This clone occurred a few times. The CDR3 protein is CASTRGQGNSPLHF. In DNA form, the CDR3 reads TGTGCCAGTACTCGGGGACAGGGTAATTCACCCCTCCACTTT. The chain carries TRBV19 and TRBJ1-6, with 9 bases that match TRBD1. V was pared by 7 bases and J by 6 bases, with 4 bases of the junction left unmatched. The CDR3 loop spans 14 amino acids. Germline V gene data show CDR1 as LNHDA and CDR2 as SQIVND (reference sequence).

The rearrangement joins TRBV10-3 to TRBJ2-2; 8 positions agree with TRBD1. V lost 10 bases and J lost 7; bases outside the gene matches: 8. Germline-derived CDR1 and CDR2 are ENHRY and SYGVKD. The CDR3 sequence is 13 residues long. CDR3 sequence reads: CATRQGMGGELFF. The CDR3 region has the DNA TGTGCCACCAGACAGGGGATGGGCGGGGAGCTGTTTTTT.

The V gene is TRBV29-1, the J gene TRBJ2-6; a weak D match, TRBD2 (6 bases). This CDR3 has 16 residues. The germline gives CDR1 SQVTM, CDR2 ANQGSEA. The germline V and J ends were trimmed by 6 bases and 0 bases, with 15 bases remaining between them. CDR3 bases: TGCAGCGTCGGAAGGGACTCACACTCTGGGGCCAACGTCCTGACTTTC. This sequence encodes CSVGRDSHSGANVLTF.

V usage is TRBV27 and J usage is TRBJ2-7, with TRBD1 matching 7 bases. CDR3 length equals 12 residues. J lost 6 bases, V lost 6 bases, and 5 bases had no gene match. In germline, CDR1 is MNHEY, CDR2 SMNVEV (reference sequence). CDR3 bases: TGTGCCAGCAGCTTTAACAGGGGCGAGCAGTACTTC. Its protein product is CASSFNRGEQYF.

This chain uses TRBV19 with TRBJ1-5, with 9 bases fitting TRBD1. Germline CDR1 LNHDA, CDR2 SQIVND (reference sequence). The ends lost 5 bases at V and 2 bases at J; junction bases unmatched: 10. This CDR3 contains 17 residues. Here the CDR3 reads CASSPRPGTGRNQPQHF. The CDR3 DNA is TGTGCCAGTAGTCCCAGACCCGGGACAGGGCGCAATCAGCCCCAGCATTTT. The complete variable domain, with remaining parts taken from reference TRBV19 and TRBJ1-5, reads DGGITQSPKYLFRKEGQNVTLSCEQNLNHDAMYWYRQDPGQGLRLIYYSQIVNDFQKGDIAEGYSVSREKKESFPLTVTSAQKNPTAFYLCASSPRPGTGRNQPQHFGDGTRLSIL.

The chain uses TRBV28 and TRBJ2-1; 13 nucleotides align to TRBD2. The CDR3 covers 14 residues. Germline loops: CDR1 MDHEN, CDR2 SYDVKM. V shed 6 bases and J 8 bases; nucleotides not matched to a gene: 4. Here the CDR3 reads CASRRLAGGDEQFF. In nucleotides, the CDR3 is TGTGCCAGCAGACGACTAGCGGGGGGCGATGAGCAGTTCTTC.

The chain employs TRBV4-1 and TRBJ2-4; D is undetermined. The germline V gene has CDR1 MGHRA and CDR2 YSYEKL. The V end was cut by 1 base, the J end by 0 bases, with 10 bases between. The CDR3 covers 16 residues. The CDR3 DNA follows: TGCGCCAGCAGCCAAGGTCCGCCAGTAGCCAAAAACATTCAGTACTTC. The encoded protein is CASSQGPPVAKNIQYF.

The chain uses TRBV15 and TRBJ2-2; 10 positions agree with TRBD1. The trim removed 0 bases at V and 4 bases at J, leaving 2 bases unmatched. The CDR3 is 16 amino acids. Germline CDR1 and CDR2: LNHNV and YYDKDF (reference sequence). The DNA of the CDR3 is TGTGCCACCAGCAGAGAGGGGACAGGGGTCACCGGGGAGCTGTTTTTT. This gives the protein CATSREGTGVTGELFF.

This rearrangement joins TRBV6-1 to TRBJ2-7; D gene ambiguous. V lost 1 base and J 4 bases, leaving 5 bases between the germline ends. This CDR3 is 12 amino acids long. CDR1 MNHNS and CDR2 SASEGT come from the germline V gene. The CDR3 loop is CASSEGSYEQYF. The CDR3 DNA sequence: TGTGCCAGCAGTGAAGGCAGTTACGAGCAGTACTTC.

The chain joins TRBV6-1 to TRBJ2-5; D is possibly TRBD2 (5 bases). The CDR3 has 15 residues. V gave up 1 base and J gave up 0 bases, with 9 bases separating them. CDR1 MNHNS and CDR2 SASEGT come from the germline V gene. Here the CDR3 DNA reads TGTGCCAGCAGTGAAGAACCACTAGACCAAGAGACCCAGTACTTC. It specifies CASSEEPLDQETQYF.

The CDR3 DNA is TGCGCCAGCAGCTCCAGCGGGAAAGAGACCCAGTACTTC. This encodes CASSSSGKETQYF. V is TRBV5-1 and J is TRBJ2-5; 7 positions agree with TRBD2. CDR1 and CDR2 from the germline V gene are SGHRS and YFSETQ. V lost 3 bases and J lost 3; bases outside the gene matches: 2. This CDR3 has 13 residues.

The chain links TRBV5-1 to TRBJ1-2; TRBD1 aligns across 10 bases. Germline-derived CDR1 and CDR2 are SGHRS and YFSETQ. The CDR3 contains 15 residues. J was trimmed by 5 bases and V by 4 bases; bases with no gene match: 8. The CDR3 nucleotides read TGCGCCAGCAGCCTAACCGGGACAGGGGAGTATGGCTACACCTTC. This translates into CASSLTGTGEYGYTF.

Here the CDR3 DNA reads TGTGCCAGCCAACAGGGAAGCTCCTACAATGAGCAGTTCTTC. Protein sequence: CASQQGSSYNEQFF. The genes are TRBV27 and TRBJ2-1, with D perhaps TRBD1 (6 bases). The germline V gene has CDR1 MNHEY and CDR2 SMNVEV (reference sequence). This CDR3 spans 14 amino acids. The V end was cut by 8 bases, the J end by 0 bases, with 11 bases between.

V is TRBV7-9 and J is TRBJ1-6; D ambiguous. The CDR3 is 13 residues long. Between the trimmed V and J ends, which lost 4 bases and 7 bases, there was a span of 8 bases. Germline V gene data show CDR1 as SEHNR and CDR2 as FQNEAQ (reference sequence). The CDR3 DNA follows: TGTGCCAGCAGCTCCCTAGGAAATTCACCCCTCCACTTT. As protein: CASSSLGNSPLHF. Based on the CDR3 plus reference TRBV7-9 and TRBJ1-6, the full variable domain is DTGVSQNPRHKITKRGQNVTFRCDPISEHNRLYWYRQTLGQGPEFLTYFQNEAQLEKSRLLSDRFSAERPKGSFSTLEIQRTEQGDSAMYLCASSSLGNSPLHFGNGTRLTVT.

The genes are TRBV14 and TRBJ1-6; possible D gene TRBD1, 6 bases. The CDR3 consists of 15 residues. Germline-derived CDR1 and CDR2 are SGHDN and FVKESK. The V and J ends lost 1 base and 5 bases respectively, with 9 bases between them. CDR3 sequence (DNA): TGTGCCAGCAGCCAAGGACAGGTCAATAATTCACCCCTCCACTTT. It encodes CASSQGQVNNSPLHF.

The genes are TRBV14 and TRBJ1-3; D is undetermined. The V gene lost 2 bases and the J gene lost 6 bases, with 5 bases spanning the gap. CDR3 length equals 12 residues. CDR1 and CDR2 from the germline V gene are SGHDN and FVKESK. The CDR3 nucleotides are TGTGCCAGCAGCCAACTTTCAAACACCATATATTTT. Translated: CASSQLSNTIYF.

This clone was recorded only once. This rearrangement joins TRBV29-1 to TRBJ1-2; a weak D match, TRBD1 (5 bases). Looked up from germline, CDR1 is SQVTM and CDR2 is ANQGSEA. V was clipped by 3 bases and J by 6 bases, with 11 bases between them. There are 12 residues in the CDR3. The CDR3 region has the DNA TGCAGCGTTGACGTGGCGGACAATGGCTACACCTTC. The encoded protein is CSVDVADNGYTF.

The chain employs TRBV28 and TRBJ1-3; D is possibly TRBD1 (6 bases). Germline CDR1 is MDHEN and CDR2 is SYDVKM. The CDR3 spans 16 residues. The V gene lost 5 bases and the J gene lost 0 bases, with 14 bases spanning the gap. This chain's CDR3 is CASSPTGTISGNTIYF. The CDR3 DNA is TGTGCCAGCAGTCCGACCGGGACAATCTCTGGAAACACCATATATTTT.

CDR3 amino acids: CASSQVGRQPQHF. CDR3 coding DNA: TGCGCCAGCAGCCAAGTTGGGCGCCAGCCCCAGCATTTT. The chain carries TRBV4-1 and TRBJ1-5, with unresolved D. This CDR3 has 13 residues. Trimming cost V 1 base and J 7 bases, with 8 bases left between them. Germline CDR1 MGHRA, CDR2 YSYEKL.

V gene TRBV10-3 combines with J gene TRBJ2-2; D is possibly TRBD1 (5 bases). The germline gives CDR1 ENHRY, CDR2 SYGVKD. The CDR3 has 13 amino acids. V dropped 10 bases and J dropped 4 bases, with 13 bases sitting between them. The CDR3 reads CATWTPVTGELFF. The CDR3 DNA reads as TGTGCCACCTGGACACCCGTCACCGGGGAGCTGTTTTTT.

This clone has just a few counts. This chain links TRBV27 with TRBJ2-7; D might be TRBD1 (6 bases). Trimming took off 7 bases at V and 0 bases at J, with 19 bases between the two ends. The CDR3 is 16 amino acids. Germline-derived CDR1 and CDR2 are MNHEY and SMNVEV (reference sequence). In nucleotides, the CDR3 is TGTGCCAGCAAGATGCGACACGGACAGAACTCCTACGAGCAGTACGTC. It translates to CASKMRHGQNSYEQYV.

The chain combines TRBV28 with TRBJ1-1; D is possibly TRBD1 (6 bases). The CDR3 is 14 residues long. V was pared by 6 bases and J by 3 bases, with 14 bases between. The germline V gene encodes CDR1 MDHEN and CDR2 SYDVKM. The CDR3 loop reads CASRPTGAYTEAFF. CDR3 nucleotides: TGTGCCAGCAGGCCGACAGGCGCTTACACTGAAGCTTTCTTT.